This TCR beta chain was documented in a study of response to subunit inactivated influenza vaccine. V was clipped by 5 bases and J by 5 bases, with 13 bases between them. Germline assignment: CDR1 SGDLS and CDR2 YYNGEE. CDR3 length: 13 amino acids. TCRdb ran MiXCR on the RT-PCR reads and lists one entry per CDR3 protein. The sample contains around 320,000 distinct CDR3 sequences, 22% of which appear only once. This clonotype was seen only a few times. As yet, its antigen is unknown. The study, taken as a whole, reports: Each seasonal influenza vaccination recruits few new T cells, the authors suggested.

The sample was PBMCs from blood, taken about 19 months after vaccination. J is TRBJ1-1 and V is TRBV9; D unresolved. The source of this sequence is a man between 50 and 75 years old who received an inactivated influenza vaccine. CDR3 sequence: CASRGYGGTEAFF. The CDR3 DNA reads TGTGCCAGCAGAGGTTATGGTGGAACTGAAGCTTTCTTT.